This passage covers 20 T cell receptor beta chains from one sample sequenced in a study of blood T cell repertoires in COVID-19. Clones were read by immunoSEQ multiplex PCR, and TCRdb kept only the in-frame ones, dropping some. The sample shows fewer than 300,000 clones, 83% of them seen only once. Material for sequencing was peripheral blood. These receptor sequences come from an older woman with active or convalescent COVID-19.

The chain couples TRBV5-1 to TRBJ2-3; TRBD2 matches 12 bases. Germline assignment: CDR1 SGHRS and CDR2 YFSETQ. Trimming at V came to 7 bases and at J to 3 bases, leaving 6 bases not matched to a gene. This CDR3 spans 15 amino acids. Here the CDR3 reads CASSRGTSGTDTQYF. As DNA, the CDR3 is TGCGCCAGCTCGCGGGGGACTAGCGGGACAGATACGCAGTATTTT.

Only one count was recorded for this clone. V is TRBV7-9 and J is TRBJ2-1; 7 positions match TRBD2. From germline, CDR1 is SEHNR and CDR2 FQNEAQ (reference sequence). The junction had 4 bases not matched to a gene; V was cut back by 4 bases and J by 4 bases. This CDR3 has 14 residues. CDR3 loop: CASSWASGYNEQFF. DNA for the CDR3: TGTGCCAGCAGCTGGGCTAGCGGATACAATGAGCAGTTCTTC.

The chain has TRBV3-1 (or the pseudogene TRBV3-2) and TRBJ1-3, with unresolved D. The CDR3 contains 15 residues. The germline CDR1 and CDR2 sequences are LGHDT and YNNKEL (reference sequence). The V end lost 4 bases, the J end lost 0 bases, and 10 bases lay between the germline ends. CDR3 residues: CASSLGGSSGNTIYF. CDR3 nucleotides: TGTGCCAGCAGCCTGGGTGGGAGCTCTGGAAACACCATATATTTT.

CDR3 sequence (DNA): TGTGCCAGCAGACCTCGCCGGACAGGATTCAACTATGGCTACACCTTC. It is translated as CASRPRRTGFNYGYTF. The rearrangement uses TRBV6-2 or TRBV6-3 and TRBJ1-2; 7 nucleotides agree with TRBD1. CDR3 length equals 16 residues. J was trimmed by 2 bases and V by 6 bases; bases with no gene match: 12. CDR1 MNHEY and CDR2 SVGEGT come from the germline V gene.

The genes are TRBV5-1 and TRBJ1-1; possibly TRBD1 for D (6 bases). The V gene lost 4 bases and the J gene lost 7 bases, with 20 bases spanning the gap. Germline loops: CDR1 SGHRS, CDR2 YFSETQ. The CDR3 runs to 15 residues. The CDR3 nucleotides read TGCGCCAGCAGCCCTACCGGCCGGGGGGCGGGTGAAGCTTTCTTT. It codes for CASSPTGRGAGEAFF.

V usage is TRBV19 and J usage is TRBJ2-7, with 9 positions matching TRBD1. The CDR3 is made up of 14 amino acids. V lost 5 bases, J lost 6 bases, and 8 bases stayed unmatched. The germline CDR1 and CDR2 sequences are LNHDA and SQIVND (reference sequence). In DNA form, the CDR3 reads TGTGCCAGTAGTCCTCGACAGGGGGGGGGCGAGCAGTACTTC. Residues: CASSPRQGGGEQYF.

This clone showed up just once. The J gene is TRBJ2-1, the V gene TRBV12-5; TRBD2 matches at 7 bases. Germline loops: CDR1 LGHNT, CDR2 FRNRAP. The CDR3 has 14 amino acids. Losses at the gene ends were 7 bases for V and 4 bases for J; bases not matched to a gene: 7. For the CDR3, the DNA is TGTGCTAGTGCTCCCTGGACTAGATACAATGAGCAGTTCTTC. Translated: CASAPWTRYNEQFF.

V is TRBV28 and J is TRBJ2-1, with 12 nucleotides matching TRBD2. J was trimmed by 1 base and V by 5 bases; bases with no gene match: 3. Germline CDR1 is MDHEN and CDR2 is SYDVKM. The CDR3 consists of 16 residues. The CDR3 sequence is CASSATSGRSYNEQFF. Here the CDR3 DNA reads TGTGCCAGCAGTGCGACTAGCGGGAGATCCTACAATGAGCAGTTCTTC. Full variable domain (outside the CDR3, taken from reference TRBV28 and TRBJ2-1): DVKVTQSSRYLVKRTGEKVFLECVQDMDHENMFWYRQDPGLGLRLIYFSYDVKMKEKGDIPEGYSVSREKKERFSLILESASTNQTSMYLCASSATSGRSYNEQFFGPGTRLTVL.

This clone was counted a single time. J is TRBJ2-7 and V is TRBV6-5; TRBD2 matches at 7 bases. This CDR3 is built from 15 residues. Per the germline V gene, CDR1 is MNHEY and CDR2 is SVGAGI. J lost 2 bases, V lost 0 bases, and 4 bases had no gene match. The CDR3 reads CASSYSGGGTYEQYF. The CDR3 DNA reads TGTGCCAGCAGTTACTCGGGGGGAGGGACCTACGAGCAGTACTTC.

V and J are TRBV5-1 and TRBJ1-3; D remains ambiguous. Germline V gene sequence: CDR1 SGHRS, CDR2 YFSETQ. Trimming removed 3 bases from V and 3 bases from J, with 13 bases in between. This CDR3 has 15 amino acids. The CDR3: CASSWGATVGNTIYF. The CDR3 DNA sequence: TGCGCCAGCAGCTGGGGAGCAACAGTTGGAAACACCATATATTTT.

The J gene is TRBJ2-5, the V gene TRBV11-2; 9 bases line up with TRBD2. V shed 5 bases, J shed 4 bases, and the junction held 5 bases outside the gene matches. Germline lookup yields CDR1 SGHAT and CDR2 FQNNGV. There are 14 residues in the CDR3. CDR3 coding DNA: TGTGCCAGCAGCCCCCGAGCGGGAGGAGAGACCCAGTACTTC. Translation: CASSPRAGGETQYF.

The V gene is TRBV28, the J gene TRBJ1-2; tentative D call: TRBD1 (6 bases). Trimming shortened V by 11 bases and J by 8 bases, and 21 bases separated the two germline ends. Looked up from germline, CDR1 is MDHEN and CDR2 is SYDVKM. CDR3 length equals 13 residues. In DNA, the CDR3 is TGTGCCGGAGTAGGACAGAGGGCCAGCGGCTACACCTTC. Protein: CAGVGQRASGYTF.

The V and J genes are TRBV6-5 and TRBJ2-2; D is unclear. Trimming stripped 2 bases from V and 1 base from J, with 5 bases between. Germline CDR1 reads MNHEY; CDR2 reads SVGAGI. The CDR3 consists of 14 residues. The CDR3, as DNA: TGTGCCAGCAGTTACCGGAGGAACACCGGGGAGCTGTTTTTT. Its translation is CASSYRRNTGELFF.

This chain links TRBV2 with TRBJ2-2; 7 bases line up with TRBD1. Germline assignment: CDR1 SNHLY and CDR2 FYNNEI. V was pared by 6 bases and J by 4 bases, with 2 bases of the junction left unmatched. The CDR3 is 13 residues long. The CDR3 protein is CASRGQITGELFF. The CDR3 bases are TGTGCCAGCAGGGGACAGATCACCGGGGAGCTGTTTTTT.

The rearrangement uses TRBV7-6 and TRBJ1-3; possibly TRBD1 for D (5 bases). Trimming took off 0 bases at V and 4 bases at J, with 10 bases between the two ends. Germline V gives CDR1 SGHVS, CDR2 FNYEAQ. The CDR3 extends over 15 amino acids. As DNA, the CDR3 is TGTGCCAGCAGCTTAGCAGGACATCTAGGAAACACCATATATTTT. Its protein is CASSLAGHLGNTIYF.

The rearrangement uses TRBV7-9 and TRBJ1-4; D possibly corresponds to TRBD1 (6 bases). Germline CDR1 is SEHNR and CDR2 is FQNEAQ (reference sequence). V was trimmed by 5 bases and J by 4 bases, leaving 17 bases between them. This CDR3 is built from 16 residues. This chain's CDR3 is CASSHSRRGGNEKLFF. In DNA form, the CDR3 reads TGTGCCAGCAGCCATAGTCGCAGGGGCGGTAATGAAAAACTGTTTTTT.

The J gene is TRBJ1-1, the V gene TRBV3-1 (or the pseudogene TRBV3-2); no firm D call. The CDR3 loop spans 14 amino acids. Germline-derived CDR1 and CDR2 are LGHDT and YNNKEL (reference sequence). V dropped 0 bases and J dropped 10 bases, with 15 bases sitting between them. The CDR3 DNA reads as TGTGCCAGCAGCCAAGATTGGGCCCTAGAGGGAGCTTTCTTT. Amino acids: CASSQDWALEGAFF.

This chain joins TRBV28 and TRBJ1-6; the D is unclear. Germline loops: CDR1 MDHEN, CDR2 SYDVKM. V was trimmed by 1 base and J by 8 bases, leaving 3 bases between them. The CDR3 has 12 residues. CDR3 sequence (DNA): TGTGCCAGCAGTTTATCCGATTCACCCCTCCACTTT. Protein product: CASSLSDSPLHF.

The chain uses TRBV27 and TRBJ2-5, with 9 bases aligning to TRBD1. CDR1 MNHEY and CDR2 SMNVEV come from the germline V gene (reference sequence). Germline trimming cut 5 bases from V and 3 bases from J; bases unmatched to any gene: 7. CDR3 length: 15 amino acids. For the CDR3, the DNA is TGTGCCAGCAGTCGGGACAGGGCGGGGGAAGAGACCCAGTACTTC. This sequence encodes CASSRDRAGEETQYF.

The chain joins TRBV3-1 (or the pseudogene TRBV3-2) to TRBJ1-3; TRBD1 agrees at 8 bases. CDR3 length: 20 residues. The trim removed 4 bases at V and 0 bases at J, leaving 17 bases unmatched. The germline V gene has CDR1 LGHDT and CDR2 YNNKEL (reference sequence). CDR3 bases: TGTGCCAGCAGCCCCCGTTTCGAGCGGGGACAGGTATTCTCTGGAAACACCATATATTTT. It encodes CASSPRFERGQVFSGNTIYF.